This T cell receptor beta chain was obtained from a study of T cells in Graves' hyperthyroidism and ophthalmopathy. Looking at the study overall: Staff took peripheral blood when the initial diagnosis was made, before any treatment began. General study findings and limits: A 13 V-J model separated ophthalmopathy from stable hyperthyroidism.

This clonotype was found a few times. Its antigen is unidentified. TCR beta CDR3 sequences were amplified from RNA transcripts. The HTBI primer set served for first-round RT-PCR of the TCR CDR3. From the multiplex PCR reads, TCRdb called clonotypes with MiXCR, one entry per CDR3 protein. The sample shows about 360,000 distinct CDR3 sequences, approximately 13% of them seen only once. Trimming left V 4 bases short and J 0 bases short, with 10 bases between. This CDR3 has 16 amino acids. The germline V gene has CDR1 LGHDT and CDR2 YNNKEL (reference sequence). For Graves' hyperthyroidism to be stable, ophthalmopathy could not progress within 18 months. Exclusion of a patient resulted from uncontrolled infection, other autoimmune disease, pregnancy or lactation.

The V call is TRBV3-1, the J call TRBJ1-6; unclear D gene. This receptor was obtained from a woman aged 18-30 years with Graves' hyperthyroidism. The sample was blood. The CDR3 region is CASSPQRSSYNSPLHF. CDR3 in DNA: TGTGCCAGCAGCCCACAGCGGAGCTCCTATAATTCACCCCTCCACTTT.